One sample yielded the 22 T cell receptor beta chains listed below, sequenced in a study of T cells after posttransplantation cyclophosphamide. Only in-frame clones appear in the TCRdb table, and some are missing; sequencing was by immunoSEQ multiplex PCR. Observed in the sample are approximately 30,000 clones, none of them singletons. The sequencing input was PBMCs. These receptors were taken from a woman aged 50 to 60 in good health and a related stem cell transplant donor.

This clone was seen more than once but under ten times. J is TRBJ2-7 and V is TRBV29-1; D unresolved. The CDR3 covers 15 residues. V was pared by 3 bases and J by 0 bases, with 15 bases between. The germline V gene has CDR1 SQVTM and CDR2 ANQGSEA. The CDR3: CSVDGFVADSYEQYF. The CDR3 nucleotides are TGCAGCGTTGATGGCTTCGTGGCAGACTCCTACGAGCAGTACTTC.

This clone occurred many times. CDR3 sequence: CASSPHTGSGYTF. In DNA, the CDR3 is TGTGCCAGCAGTCCCCATACAGGTAGTGGCTACACCTTC. The chain has TRBV27 and TRBJ1-2; the D gene is possibly TRBD1 (5 bases). Germline CDR1 reads MNHEY; CDR2 reads SMNVEV (reference sequence). V was pared by 5 bases and J by 7 bases, with 14 bases between. The CDR3 consists of 13 residues.

This clone was picked up a small number of times. The chain is built from TRBV9 and TRBJ2-5; possibly TRBD2 for D (7 bases). V was cut by 0 bases and J by 4 bases, with 19 bases left in between. Germline V lookup: CDR1 SGDLS, CDR2 YYNGEE. This CDR3 spans 17 amino acids. CDR3 region: CASSVAPRGAGAETQYF. DNA of the CDR3: TGTGCCAGCAGCGTAGCTCCCCGGGGGGCTGGGGCAGAGACCCAGTACTTC. Looking up the rest from reference TRBV9 and TRBJ2-5 gives the full variable domain: DSGVTQTPKHLITATGQRVTLRCSPRSGDLSVYWYQQSLDQGLQFLIQYYNGEERAKGNILERFSAQQFPDLHSELNLSSLELGDSALYFCASSVAPRGAGAETQYFGPGTRLLVL.

This clone was seen ten or more times. CDR3 in amino acids: CASSDAGKQFF. DNA of the CDR3: TGTGCCAGCAGTGATGCGGGTAAACAGTTCTTC. The J gene is TRBJ2-1, the V gene TRBV6-1, with TRBD2 as a possible D gene (5 bases). V lost 3 bases to trimming and J lost 13 bases, with 10 bases between them. The CDR3 loop spans 11 amino acids. Germline V gene data show CDR1 as MNHNS and CDR2 as SASEGT.

This clone was recorded many times. The chain uses TRBV5-1 and TRBJ2-1; the match to TRBD2 covers 10 bases. The germline V gene has CDR1 SGHRS and CDR2 YFSETQ. V lost 8 bases, J lost 4 bases, and 6 bases stayed unmatched. This CDR3 has 14 residues. CDR3: CASRGTSEYNEQFF. The CDR3 bases are TGCGCCAGTCGGGGGACTAGCGAGTACAATGAGCAGTTCTTC. Full variable domain (outside the CDR3, taken from reference TRBV5-1 and TRBJ2-1): KAGVTQTPRYLIKTRGQQVTLSCSPISGHRSVSWYQQTPGQGLQFLFEYFSETQRNKGNFPGRFSGRQFSNSRSEMNVSTLELGDSALYLCASRGTSEYNEQFFGPGTRLTVL.

This clone has a count of ten or more. CDR3 sequence (DNA): TGTGCCATCAGTGAGTCGAACGGGGAGACGGGTGGCTACACCTTC. It encodes CAISESNGETGGYTF. The V call is TRBV10-3, the J call TRBJ1-2; D is ambiguous. The CDR3 is 15 residues long. Trimming shortened V by 0 bases and J by 7 bases, and 15 bases separated the two germline ends. The germline gives CDR1 ENHRY, CDR2 SYGVKD.

This clone was found many times. The J gene is TRBJ1-2, the V gene TRBV6-1; D unclear. This CDR3 has 13 amino acids. Germline V lookup: CDR1 MNHNS, CDR2 SASEGT. The V end was cut by 1 base, the J end by 8 bases, with 11 bases between. The CDR3 DNA reads as TGTGCCAGCAGTGAAGAGCGCCTGAGGGGCTACACCTTC. It translates to CASSEERLRGYTF.

This clone has only a few counts. V usage is TRBV27 and J usage is TRBJ2-2; D is ambiguous. Per germline, CDR1 MNHEY and CDR2 SMNVEV (reference sequence). This CDR3 comprises 17 residues. V lost 6 bases, J lost 6 bases, and 23 bases lay in between. Here the CDR3 reads CASSPSVRYRPAGELFF. The CDR3 nucleotides read TGTGCCAGCAGCCCCTCAGTTAGGTACAGACCCGCCGGGGAGCTGTTTTTT.

In DNA form, the CDR3 reads TGTGCCAGCAGTCCGACAGGGATGAACACTGAAGCTTTCTTT. Its protein is CASSPTGMNTEAFF. The chain couples TRBV7-6 to TRBJ1-1; the match to TRBD1 covers 7 bases. Germline V CDR1 and CDR2: SGHVS, FNYEAQ. There are 14 residues in the CDR3. With V trimmed by 6 bases and J by 0 bases, 4 bases remained unmatched. Full variable domain (remainder filled in from reference TRBV7-6 and TRBJ1-1): GAGVSQSPRYKVTKRGQDVALRCDPISGHVSLYWYRQALGQGPEFLTYFNYEAQQDKSGLPNDRFSAERPEGSISTLTIQRTEQRDSAMYRCASSPTGMNTEAFFGQGTRLTVV.

This clone was picked up many times. The chain joins TRBV5-1 to TRBJ2-7, with 12 bases aligning to TRBD2. The CDR3 consists of 15 residues. CDR1 is SGHRS, CDR2 YFSETQ, per germline. Trimming cost V 3 bases and J 4 bases; bases outside gene matches: 5. Here the CDR3 DNA reads TGCGCCAGCAGCTCCCAGACTAGCGGGAGTTACGAGCAGTACTTC. Translating gives CASSSQTSGSYEQYF.

The sample holds a few counts of this clone. The chain recombines TRBV7-9 with TRBJ2-2, with 10 bases lining up with TRBD2. The CDR3 has 19 amino acids. Trimming took 0 bases from V and 0 from J; bases not matched to a gene: 7. Germline lookup yields CDR1 SEHNR and CDR2 FQNEAQ (reference sequence). The CDR3 bases are TGTGCCAGCAGCTTAGCGGGACTAGCGCCGAGTCCGAACACCGGGGAGCTGTTTTTT. This translates into CASSLAGLAPSPNTGELFF.

There are many counts of this clone. V is TRBV19 and J is TRBJ1-1; 8 bases agree with TRBD1. This CDR3 has 14 amino acids. Germline CDR1 and CDR2: LNHDA and SQIVND (reference sequence). The V and J ends lost 4 bases and 5 bases, in that order; junction bases with no gene match: 6. In nucleotides, the CDR3 is TGTGCCAGTAGTAAGGGGACAGGCTGGACTGAAGCTTTCTTT. This translates into CASSKGTGWTEAFF.

The table lists this clone with many counts. The genes are TRBV9 and TRBJ1-2, with unresolved D. V was shortened by 4 bases and J by 1 base, with 17 bases between the two germline ends. This CDR3 region has 16 residues. Germline assignment: CDR1 SGDLS and CDR2 YYNGEE. CDR3 region: CASSPPVAVFNYGYTF. The CDR3 bases are TGTGCCAGCAGCCCACCAGTGGCAGTATTTAACTATGGCTACACCTTC.

This clone was counted many times. The chain has TRBV10-3 and TRBJ1-1; 8 bases align to TRBD1. The CDR3 extends over 15 amino acids. Per the germline V gene, CDR1 is ENHRY and CDR2 is SYGVKD. The junction had 12 bases not matched to a gene; V was cut back by 4 bases and J by 8 bases. In nucleotides, the CDR3 is TGTGCCATCAGTGTGGGGACAGGCCAGGACCTAGAAGCTTTCTTT. Translated, it gives CAISVGTGQDLEAFF.

V is TRBV30 and J is TRBJ2-6; D is uncertain. Germline assignment: CDR1 GTSNPN and CDR2 SVGIG (reference sequence). CDR3 length: 14 amino acids. V was pared by 3 bases and J by 4 bases, with 10 bases between. Here the CDR3 reads CAWSPVSGANVLTF. CDR3 nucleotide sequence: TGTGCCTGGAGCCCGGTCTCGGGGGCCAACGTCCTGACTTTC.

This clone has ten or more counts. The rearrangement uses TRBV27 and TRBJ2-7; 9 bases match TRBD1. J lost 3 bases, V lost 2 bases, and 5 bases had no gene match. Germline assignment: CDR1 MNHEY and CDR2 SMNVEV (reference sequence). CDR3 length: 15 amino acids. The CDR3 region is CASSLPGTGFYEQYF. The CDR3 DNA reads TGTGCCAGCAGTTTACCCGGGACAGGGTTCTACGAGCAGTACTTC.

This clone was counted ten times or more. V is TRBV7-2 and J is TRBJ2-1; tentative D call: TRBD2 (5 bases). V shed 5 bases and J shed 12 bases, with 29 bases lying between them. The CDR3 is made up of 17 amino acids. Germline CDR1 is SGHTA and CDR2 is FQGNSA. CDR3 protein: CASSPAGQNRGIVGQFF. CDR3 DNA: TGTGCCAGCAGCCCAGCCGGGCAGAACCGGGGTATAGTCGGGCAGTTCTTC.

This clone was seen at least ten times. The rearrangement joins TRBV5-1 to TRBJ2-6; the D gene is possibly TRBD1 (6 bases). This CDR3 spans 18 amino acids. Per germline, CDR1 SGHRS and CDR2 YFSETQ. Trimming shortened V by 5 bases and J by 2 bases, and 20 bases separated the two germline ends. CDR3 amino acids: CASRQTGSLLAGANVLTF. Here the CDR3 DNA reads TGCGCCAGCAGACAAACAGGGTCCCTCCTGGCTGGGGCCAACGTCCTGACTTTC.

This clone was found many times. The chain employs TRBV7-3 and TRBJ2-1, with D maybe TRBD1 (6 bases). V lost 5 bases and J lost 6, with 14 bases in between. Germline CDR1 SGHTA, CDR2 FQGTGA. This CDR3 has 14 amino acids. The CDR3 spells CASSPGTSTNEQFF. CDR3 nucleotides: TGTGCCAGCAGCCCCGGGACATCAACCAATGAGCAGTTCTTC.

At least ten counts were recorded for this clone. This chain joins TRBV7-9 and TRBJ2-3, with D unresolved. In germline, CDR1 is SEHNR, CDR2 FQNEAQ (reference sequence). The CDR3 spans 12 residues. Trimming pared 8 bases from V and 4 bases from J, leaving 10 bases between. DNA for the CDR3: TGTGCCAGCCAGAATGATGCAGATACGCAGTATTTT. This translates into CASQNDADTQYF.

Many counts were recorded for this clone. The chain recombines TRBV10-3 with TRBJ2-1; weak D call: TRBD1 (6 bases). This CDR3 is 14 amino acids long. Trimming shortened V by 9 bases and J by 0 bases, and 12 bases separated the two germline ends. Germline V lookup: CDR1 ENHRY, CDR2 SYGVKD. The CDR3 nucleotides are TGTGCCATACTACCAGGGGACTCCTACAATGAGCAGTTCTTC. Translated: CAILPGDSYNEQFF.

This clone was detected many times. The rearrangement uses TRBV2 and TRBJ2-7; tentative D call: TRBD2 (5 bases). V was cut by 8 bases and J by 7 bases, with 18 bases left in between. Germline V gene sequence: CDR1 SNHLY, CDR2 FYNNEI. There are 13 residues in the CDR3. CDR3 sequence: CASPAGPGGEQYF. In DNA form, the CDR3 reads TGTGCCAGCCCCGCGGGCCCTGGTGGGGAGCAGTACTTC.